This TCR beta chain was captured in a study of CD8+ T cells in alopecia areata. Study summary: Scoring of treated patients' severity used the percentage of affected scalp area. Points from the study as a whole: Scalp specimens additionally yield sequences from normal skin's resident alphabeta T cells.

Noted treatment: oral pan-JAK inhibitor, 5-10 mg twice daily. Following extraction, RNA underwent reverse transcription to cDNA, which served as the sequencing template. Generated by immunoSEQ multiplex PCR, the TCRdb table keeps only in-frame clones and is missing some. The sample has approximately 65,000 clones; around 45% are singletons. CDR3 length: 15 amino acids. Germline trimming cut 4 bases from V and 7 bases from J; bases unmatched to any gene: 12. Germline V CDR1 and CDR2: SGHAT, FQNNGV. Concerning this clone itself: Its target is not known.

V usage is TRBV11-2 and J usage is TRBJ2-5; 7 nucleotides line up with TRBD2. The material was CD8+ T cells sorted from blood, obtained at approximately week 37, from a patient treated with tofacitinib. The sequence was collected from a human donor with alopecia areata. CDR3 sequence reads: CASSSAREGRGTQYF. The CDR3 DNA reads TGTGCCAGCAGCTCGGCCAGGGAGGGCCGGGGGACCCAGTACTTC.